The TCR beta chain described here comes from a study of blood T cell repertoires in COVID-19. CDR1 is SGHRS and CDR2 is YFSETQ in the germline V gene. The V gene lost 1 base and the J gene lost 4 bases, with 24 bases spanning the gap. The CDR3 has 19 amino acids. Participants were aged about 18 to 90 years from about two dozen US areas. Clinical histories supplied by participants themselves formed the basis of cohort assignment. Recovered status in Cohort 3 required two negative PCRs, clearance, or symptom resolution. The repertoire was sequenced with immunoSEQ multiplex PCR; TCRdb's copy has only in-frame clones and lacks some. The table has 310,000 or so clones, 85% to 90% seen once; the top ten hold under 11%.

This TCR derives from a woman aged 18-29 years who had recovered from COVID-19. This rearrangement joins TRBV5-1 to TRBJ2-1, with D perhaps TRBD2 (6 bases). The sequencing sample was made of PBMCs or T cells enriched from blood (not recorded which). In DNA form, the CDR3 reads TGCGCCAGCAGCTTGCGTTCAGGGCCCTGGGGACTCTATTACAATGAGCAGTTCTTC. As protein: CASSLRSGPWGLYYNEQFF.